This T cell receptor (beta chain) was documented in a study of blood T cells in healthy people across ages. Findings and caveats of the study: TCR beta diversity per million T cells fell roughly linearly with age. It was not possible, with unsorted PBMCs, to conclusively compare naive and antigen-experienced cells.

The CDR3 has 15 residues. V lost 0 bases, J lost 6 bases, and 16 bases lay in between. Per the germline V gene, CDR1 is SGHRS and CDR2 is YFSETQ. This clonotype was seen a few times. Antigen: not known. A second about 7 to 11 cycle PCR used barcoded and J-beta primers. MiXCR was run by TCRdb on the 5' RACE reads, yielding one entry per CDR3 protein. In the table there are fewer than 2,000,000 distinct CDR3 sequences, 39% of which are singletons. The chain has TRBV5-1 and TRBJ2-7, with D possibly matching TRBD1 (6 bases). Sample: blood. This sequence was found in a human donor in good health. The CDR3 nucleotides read TGCGCCAGCAGCTTGGCCAGTTACAGGGTCGGCGAGCAGTACTTC. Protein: CASSLASYRVGEQYF.